This T cell receptor (beta chain) was recorded in a study of blood T cell dynamics during melanoma immunotherapy. Whole-study results and caveats: The study could not tell melanoma-specific clones from general immune activation.

Noted time point: week 3, after first cycle of checkpoint inhibitor. Clones were sequenced by immunoSEQ multiplex PCR, and TCRdb holds only the in-frame ones, with some missing. The table includes over a thousand clones, 87% detected once. As regards this clone: Its target is not known.

The CDR3 is made up of 14 amino acids. The germline V gene has CDR1 LNHNV and CDR2 YYDKDF (reference sequence). V was trimmed by 0 bases and J by 4 bases, leaving 7 bases between them. This clonotype was obtained from a human donor with melanoma. The sequenced sample was cell-free DNA from blood, obtained from a patient treated with checkpoint blockade. The rearrangement joins TRBV15 to TRBJ2-1; D remains ambiguous. DNA for the CDR3: TGTGCCACCAGCAGAGATCATAGTTACAATGAGCAGTTCTTC. This codes for CATSRDHSYNEQFF.